Reported below is one T cell receptor beta chain. This entry comes from a study of T cell changes during pregnancy in multiple sclerosis. Assay used: immunoSEQ multiplex PCR; TCRdb lists only in-frame clones, some missing. The data show 55,000 to 75,000 clones, around nine tenths seen once. This CDR3 is 18 amino acids long. The source of this sequence is a female donor in good health, enrolled as a control in a pregnancy study. This chain links TRBV21-1 with TRBJ1-4; TRBD1, the D gene given by the table, was not confirmed from the DNA. TRBV21-1 is tagged as a pseudogene. Here the sequenced sample was peripheral blood, taken in the third trimester of pregnancy. CDR3 sequence: CASSKSVSHGTPNEKLFF. DNA of the CDR3: TGTGCCAGCAGCAAATCAGTTTCGCACGGGACACCTAATGAAAAACTGTTTTTT.